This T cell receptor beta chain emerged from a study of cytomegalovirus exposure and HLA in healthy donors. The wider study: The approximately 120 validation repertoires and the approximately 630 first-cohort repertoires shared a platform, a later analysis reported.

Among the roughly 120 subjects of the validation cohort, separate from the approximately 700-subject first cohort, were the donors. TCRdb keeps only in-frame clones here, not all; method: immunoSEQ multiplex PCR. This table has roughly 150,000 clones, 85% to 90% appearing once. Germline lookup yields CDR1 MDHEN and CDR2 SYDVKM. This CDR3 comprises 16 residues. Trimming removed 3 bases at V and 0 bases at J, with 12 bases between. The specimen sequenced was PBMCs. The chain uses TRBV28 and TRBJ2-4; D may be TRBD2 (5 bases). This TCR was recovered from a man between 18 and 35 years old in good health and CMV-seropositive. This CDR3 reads CASSFFGELAKNIQYF. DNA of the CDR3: TGTGCCAGCAGTTTCTTCGGGGAACTAGCCAAAAACATTCAGTACTTC.